The 11 T cell receptor beta chains listed next were all sequenced from one sample in a study of blood T cell repertoires in COVID-19 (dated by TCRdb to 2018 to 2020). The library was prepared using the immunoSEQ multiplex PCR assay. The table comes from immuneACCESS by way of TCRdb, which keeps in-frame sequences with V and J called. Part of the clones is missing from these tables; in studies checked, under half for an unresolved V gene and the rest for unknown reasons. Here the sample has some 270,000 clones; approximately 90% occur a single time. Of the sample, about 3% falls within the top ten clones. The material sequenced was PBMCs or T cells enriched from blood (not recorded which). These receptor sequences come from a man in his forties who had been exposed to COVID-19.

J is TRBJ2-1 and V is TRBV7-2, with D possibly TRBD2 on 6 matching bases. CDR1 SGHTA and CDR2 FQGNSA come from the germline V gene. This CDR3 has 12 residues. The V gene lost 5 bases and the J gene lost 8 bases, with 10 bases spanning the gap. The CDR3: CASSLSGDEQFF. The DNA of the CDR3 is TGTGCCAGCAGCCTCTCGGGAGATGAGCAGTTCTTC.

This chain uses TRBV28 with TRBJ2-2; 7 bases align to TRBD1. The CDR3 consists of 16 residues. Per the germline V gene, CDR1 is MDHEN and CDR2 is SYDVKM. The junction had 4 bases not matched to a gene; V was cut back by 3 bases and J by 0 bases. The CDR3 DNA is TGTGCCAGCAGTTTTTCGGGACAGCCGAACACCGGGGAGCTGTTTTTT. Translating gives CASSFSGQPNTGELFF.

The count of this clone is one. The chain employs TRBV5-4 and TRBJ2-7; 7 bases map to TRBD1. Unmatched junction bases numbered 11, after V lost 2 bases and J lost 0 bases. Germline V gene lookup returns CDR1 SGHNT and CDR2 YYREEE (reference sequence). The CDR3 runs 17 residues. The CDR3 bases are TGTGCCAGCAGCTTAGGCCCTCAGGGGGATAGCTCCTACGAGCAGTACTTC. It translates to CASSLGPQGDSSYEQYF.

The chain carries TRBV12-5 and TRBJ2-3; D is perhaps TRBD1 (6 bases). Per the germline V gene, CDR1 is LGHNT and CDR2 is FRNRAP. The length of the CDR3 is 15 residues. The V gene lost 2 bases and the J gene lost 5 bases, with 14 bases spanning the gap. Here the CDR3 reads CASGLISSRGDTQYF. The CDR3, as DNA: TGTGCTAGTGGTTTGATATCGTCCAGGGGAGATACGCAGTATTTT.

The rearrangement links TRBV29-1 to TRBJ2-3; D gene unclear. Germline V gene sequence: CDR1 SQVTM, CDR2 ANQGSEA. Trimming took 0 bases from V and 1 from J, leaving 11 bases between them. The CDR3 runs to 15 residues. The CDR3 here is CSVEETGLGTDTQYF. CDR3 DNA sequence: TGCAGCGTTGAAGAAACTGGTCTAGGCACAGATACGCAGTATTTT.

The V and J genes are TRBV29-1 and TRBJ2-7, with D maybe TRBD1 (6 bases). Trimming removed 4 bases from V and 3 bases from J, with 19 bases in between. The CDR3 loop spans 15 amino acids. Germline CDR1 and CDR2: SQVTM and ANQGSEA. The CDR3, as DNA: TGCAGCGTTGGGGACCGAGACAGGTCGGTCTACGAGCAGTACTTC. Protein product: CSVGDRDRSVYEQYF.

This clone showed up just a few times. The chain carries TRBV6-2 or TRBV6-3 and TRBJ2-7; the D is unclear. The germline V gene has CDR1 MNHEY and CDR2 SVGEGT. The CDR3 is made up of 12 amino acids. The ends were cut back, 5 bases at V and 4 bases at J, with 9 bases in the middle. The CDR3 DNA sequence: TGTGCCAGCAGTGCTACAGTTTACGAGCAGTACTTC. This sequence encodes CASSATVYEQYF.

The chain couples TRBV7-2 to TRBJ1-3; D ambiguous. Germline V CDR1 and CDR2: SGHTA, FQGNSA. With 1 base removed from V and 0 bases from J, the gap between germline ends came to 7 bases. This CDR3 spans 15 amino acids. The CDR3 sequence is CASSLELVSGNTIYF. In DNA form, the CDR3 reads TGTGCCAGCAGCTTAGAGCTCGTCTCTGGAAACACCATATATTTT. The variable domain in full, with the rest retrieved from reference TRBV7-2 and TRBJ1-3, is GAGVSQSPSNKVTEKGKDVELRCDPISGHTALYWYRQSLGQGLEFLIYFQGNSAPDKSGLPSDRFSAERTGGSVSTLTIQRTQQEDSAVYLCASSLELVSGNTIYFGEGSWLTVV.

This clone was detected only once. Mismatch with germline at one junction end may stem from a read error. The chain uses TRBV7-7 and TRBJ2-5; possible D gene TRBD1, 6 bases. CDR1 is SSHAT, CDR2 FNYEAQ, per germline (reference sequence). The CDR3 runs to 15 residues. CDR3 nucleotides: TGTGCTAGCAGCTTAAGTTCAACAGGGATGGAGACCCAGTACTTC. Translated: CASSLSSTGMETQYF.

The chain joins TRBV11-2 to TRBJ1-1; D gene ambiguous. Trimming took off 6 bases at V and 1 base at J, with 9 bases between the two ends. From germline, CDR1 is SGHAT and CDR2 FQNNGV. There are 13 residues in the CDR3. The CDR3 region is CASSELPNTEAFF. CDR3 sequence (DNA): TGTGCCAGCAGTGAACTACCGAACACTGAAGCTTTCTTT.

The V and J genes are TRBV9 and TRBJ2-3; 12 bases fit TRBD2. The CDR3 spans 16 residues. Looked up from germline, CDR1 is SGDLS and CDR2 is YYNGEE. V shed 4 bases and J 4 bases; nucleotides not matched to a gene: 7. CDR3 nucleotide sequence: TGTGCCAGCAGCCGATTGACTAGCGGGAGTTCAGATACGCAGTATTTT. Its protein is CASSRLTSGSSDTQYF.